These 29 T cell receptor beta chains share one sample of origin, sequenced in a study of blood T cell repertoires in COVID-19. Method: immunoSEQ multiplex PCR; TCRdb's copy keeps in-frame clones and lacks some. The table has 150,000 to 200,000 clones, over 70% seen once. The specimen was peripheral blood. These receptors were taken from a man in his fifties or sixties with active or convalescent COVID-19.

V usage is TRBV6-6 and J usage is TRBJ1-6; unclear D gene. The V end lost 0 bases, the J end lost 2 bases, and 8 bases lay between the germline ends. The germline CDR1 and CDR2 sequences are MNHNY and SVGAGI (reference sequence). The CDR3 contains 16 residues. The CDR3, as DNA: TGTGCCAGCAGTTACTCGAAACGGGCCTATAATTCACCCCTCCACTTT. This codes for CASSYSKRAYNSPLHF.

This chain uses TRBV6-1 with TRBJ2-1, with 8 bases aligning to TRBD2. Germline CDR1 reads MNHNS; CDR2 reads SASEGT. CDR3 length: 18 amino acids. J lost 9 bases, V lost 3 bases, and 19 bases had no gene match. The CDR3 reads CASSDPYSSGLGHVEQFF. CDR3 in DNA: TGTGCCAGCAGTGACCCCTATTCCTCGGGACTAGGACATGTTGAGCAGTTCTTC.

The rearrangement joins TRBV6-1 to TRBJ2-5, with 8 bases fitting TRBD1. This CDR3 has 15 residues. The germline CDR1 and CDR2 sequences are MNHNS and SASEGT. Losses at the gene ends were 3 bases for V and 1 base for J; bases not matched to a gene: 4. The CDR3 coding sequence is TGTGCCAGCAGTGAGCATGGGACAGGCCAAGAGACCCAGTACTTC. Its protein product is CASSEHGTGQETQYF.

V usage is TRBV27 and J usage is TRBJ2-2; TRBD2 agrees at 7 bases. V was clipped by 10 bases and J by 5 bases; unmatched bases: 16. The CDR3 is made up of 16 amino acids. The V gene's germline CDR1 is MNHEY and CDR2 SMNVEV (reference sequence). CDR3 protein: CATHQPGRGGTGELFF. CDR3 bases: TGTGCCACCCACCAGCCAGGGAGGGGAGGAACCGGGGAGCTGTTTTTT.

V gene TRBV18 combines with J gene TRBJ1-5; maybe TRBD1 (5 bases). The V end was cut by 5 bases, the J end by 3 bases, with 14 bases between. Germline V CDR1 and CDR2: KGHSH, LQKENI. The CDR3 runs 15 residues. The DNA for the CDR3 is TGTGCCAGCTCATTAGCAGGGAGGGACAATCAGCCCCAGCATTTT. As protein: CASSLAGRDNQPQHF.

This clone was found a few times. CDR3 protein: CASSFGQSFLNTEAFF. CDR3 sequence (DNA): TGTGCCAGCTCTTTTGGACAGTCTTTTTTGAACACTGAAGCTTTCTTT. The chain carries TRBV18 and TRBJ1-1; the D gene is possibly TRBD1 (6 bases). CDR1 and CDR2 (germline): KGHSH, LQKENI. The V end was cut by 6 bases, the J end by 0 bases, with 17 bases between. The CDR3 is made up of 16 amino acids.

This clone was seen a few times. CDR3 DNA: TGCAGTGCTATAAAGAACACTGAAGCTTTCTTT. It translates to CSAIKNTEAFF. The chain is built from TRBV20-1 and TRBJ1-1; no definite D call. V was cut by 4 bases and J by 1 base, with 4 bases left in between. This CDR3 region has 11 residues. CDR1 is DFQATT, CDR2 SNEGSKA, per germline (reference sequence).

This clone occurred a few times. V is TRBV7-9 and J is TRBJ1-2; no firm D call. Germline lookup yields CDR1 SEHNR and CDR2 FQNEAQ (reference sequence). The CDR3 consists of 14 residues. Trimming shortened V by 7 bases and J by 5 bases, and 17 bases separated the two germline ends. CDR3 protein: CASIMSGPRYGYTF. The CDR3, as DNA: TGTGCCAGCATCATGTCGGGTCCTAGGTATGGCTACACCTTC.

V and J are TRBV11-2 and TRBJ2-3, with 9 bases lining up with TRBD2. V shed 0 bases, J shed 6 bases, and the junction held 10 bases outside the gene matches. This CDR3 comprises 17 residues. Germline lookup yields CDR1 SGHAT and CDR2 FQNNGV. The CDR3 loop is CASSLEGVAGVGDTQYF. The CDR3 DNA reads TGTGCCAGCAGCTTAGAGGGAGTAGCGGGAGTAGGTGATACGCAGTATTTT.

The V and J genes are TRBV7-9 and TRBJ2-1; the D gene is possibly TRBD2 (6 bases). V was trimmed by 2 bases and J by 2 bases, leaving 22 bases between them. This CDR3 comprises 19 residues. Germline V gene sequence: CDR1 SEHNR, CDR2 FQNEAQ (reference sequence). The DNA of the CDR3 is TGTGCCAGCAGCTTACCGGGGGTCCTGCGAGGAGGCCCCTACAATGAGCAGTTCTTC. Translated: CASSLPGVLRGGPYNEQFF. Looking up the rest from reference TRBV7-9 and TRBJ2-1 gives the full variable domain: DTGVSQNPRHKITKRGQNVTFRCDPISEHNRLYWYRQTLGQGPEFLTYFQNEAQLEKSRLLSDRFSAERPKGSFSTLEIQRTEQGDSAMYLCASSLPGVLRGGPYNEQFFGPGTRLTVL.

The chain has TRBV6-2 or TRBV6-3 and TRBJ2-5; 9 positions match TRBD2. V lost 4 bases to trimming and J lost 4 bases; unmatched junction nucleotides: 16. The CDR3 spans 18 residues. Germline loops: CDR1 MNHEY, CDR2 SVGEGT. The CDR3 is CASSSGAIAGGLRETQYF. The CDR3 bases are TGTGCCAGCAGTTCCGGGGCGATTGCGGGAGGGCTACGAGAGACCCAGTACTTC.

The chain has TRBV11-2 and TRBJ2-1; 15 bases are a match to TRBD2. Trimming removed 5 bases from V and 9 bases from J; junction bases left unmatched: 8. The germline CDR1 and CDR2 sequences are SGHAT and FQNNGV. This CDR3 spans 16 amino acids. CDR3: CASSQGLAGGGSEQFF. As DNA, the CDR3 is TGTGCCAGCAGCCAGGGACTAGCGGGAGGAGGCTCTGAGCAGTTCTTC.

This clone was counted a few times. This CDR3 is CASSLSSSYLIHLRKAFF. As DNA, the CDR3 is TGTGCCAGCAGTTTATCGAGCTCTTACTTGATTCATTTGCGGAAAGCTTTCTTT. The chain is built from TRBV27 and TRBJ1-1; the D is unclear. Germline V gene data show CDR1 as MNHEY and CDR2 as SMNVEV (reference sequence). V lost 0 bases to trimming and J lost 9 bases, with 26 bases between them. This CDR3 comprises 18 residues.

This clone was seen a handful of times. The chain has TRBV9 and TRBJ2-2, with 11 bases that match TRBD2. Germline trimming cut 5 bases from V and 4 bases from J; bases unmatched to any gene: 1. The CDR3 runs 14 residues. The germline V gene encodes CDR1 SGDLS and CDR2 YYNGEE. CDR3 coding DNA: TGTGCCAGCAGACTAGCGGGAGCCACCGGGGAGCTGTTTTTT. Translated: CASRLAGATGELFF.

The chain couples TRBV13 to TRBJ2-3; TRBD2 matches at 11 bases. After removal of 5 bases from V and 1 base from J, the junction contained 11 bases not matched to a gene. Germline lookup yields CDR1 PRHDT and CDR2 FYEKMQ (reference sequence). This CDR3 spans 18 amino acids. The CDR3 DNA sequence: TGTGCCAGCAGCCCCTACCTAGCGGGAGGTCCCGGCACAGATACGCAGTATTTT. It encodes CASSPYLAGGPGTDTQYF.

This CDR3 is CASSQDRGLYNSPLHF. CDR3 nucleotide sequence: TGCGCCAGCAGCCAAGATAGGGGGCTTTATAATTCACCCCTCCACTTT. The rearrangement links TRBV4-3 to TRBJ1-6; 7 positions agree with TRBD1. CDR1 is LGHNA, CDR2 YSLEER, per germline. V shed 0 bases, J shed 4 bases, and the junction held 3 bases outside the gene matches. The CDR3 length is 16 residues.

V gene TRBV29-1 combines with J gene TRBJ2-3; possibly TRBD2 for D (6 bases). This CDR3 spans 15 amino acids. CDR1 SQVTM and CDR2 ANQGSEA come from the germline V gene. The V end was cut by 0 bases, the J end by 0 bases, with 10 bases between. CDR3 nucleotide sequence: TGCAGCGTTGAAGATGTAGGGACTAGCACAGATACGCAGTATTTT. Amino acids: CSVEDVGTSTDTQYF.

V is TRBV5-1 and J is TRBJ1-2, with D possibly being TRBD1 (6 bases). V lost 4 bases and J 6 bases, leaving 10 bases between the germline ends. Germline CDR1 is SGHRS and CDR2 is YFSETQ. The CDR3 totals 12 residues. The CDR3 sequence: CASSAQGDGYTF. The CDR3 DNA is TGCGCCAGCAGCGCACAGGGTGATGGCTACACCTTC.

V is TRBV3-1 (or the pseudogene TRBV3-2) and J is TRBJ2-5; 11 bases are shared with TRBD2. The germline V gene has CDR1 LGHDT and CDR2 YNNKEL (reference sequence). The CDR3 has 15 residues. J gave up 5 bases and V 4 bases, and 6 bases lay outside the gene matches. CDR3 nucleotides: TGTGCCAGCAGCCCTCAGTCTAGCGGGAGGGAGACCCAGTACTTC. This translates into CASSPQSSGRETQYF.

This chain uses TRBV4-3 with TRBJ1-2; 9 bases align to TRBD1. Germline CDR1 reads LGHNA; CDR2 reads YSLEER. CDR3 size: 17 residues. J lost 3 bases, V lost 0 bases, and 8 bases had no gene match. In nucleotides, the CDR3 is TGCGCCAGCAGCCAAGATCGCAGGAGGACAGGGGACTATGGCTACACCTTC. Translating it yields CASSQDRRRTGDYGYTF.

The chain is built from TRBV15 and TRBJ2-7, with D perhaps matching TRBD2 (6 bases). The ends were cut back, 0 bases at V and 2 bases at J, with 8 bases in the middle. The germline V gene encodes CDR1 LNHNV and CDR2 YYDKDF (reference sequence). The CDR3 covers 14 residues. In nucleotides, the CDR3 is TGTGCCACCAGCAGAGAGCGGGGCACCTACGAGCAGTACTTC. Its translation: CATSRERGTYEQYF.

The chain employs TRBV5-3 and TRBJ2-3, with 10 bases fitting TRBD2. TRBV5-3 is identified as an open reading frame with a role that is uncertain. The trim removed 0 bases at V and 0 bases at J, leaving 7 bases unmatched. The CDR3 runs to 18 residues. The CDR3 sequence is CARSLGLAGVSSTDTQYF. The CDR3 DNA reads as TGTGCCAGAAGCTTGGGGCTAGCGGGAGTTTCTAGCACAGATACGCAGTATTTT.

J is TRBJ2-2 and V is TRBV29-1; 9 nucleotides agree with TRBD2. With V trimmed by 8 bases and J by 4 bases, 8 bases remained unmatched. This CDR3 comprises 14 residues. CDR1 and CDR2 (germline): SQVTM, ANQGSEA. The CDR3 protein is CSTQGGRGTGELFF. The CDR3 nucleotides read TGCAGCACCCAGGGCGGGAGGGGCACCGGGGAGCTGTTTTTT.

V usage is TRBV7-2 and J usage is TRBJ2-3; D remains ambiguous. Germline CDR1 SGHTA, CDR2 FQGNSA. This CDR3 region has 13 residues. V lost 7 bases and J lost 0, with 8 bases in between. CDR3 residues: CASTGSSTDTQYF. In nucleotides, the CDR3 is TGTGCCAGCACGGGTTCTAGCACAGATACGCAGTATTTT.

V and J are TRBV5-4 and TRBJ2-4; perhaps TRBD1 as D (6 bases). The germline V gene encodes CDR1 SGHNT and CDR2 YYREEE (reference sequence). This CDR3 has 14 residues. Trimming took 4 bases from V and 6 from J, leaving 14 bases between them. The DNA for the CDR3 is TGTGCCAGCAGCCCCCGGACAGAACGAAACATTCAGTACTTC. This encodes CASSPRTERNIQYF.

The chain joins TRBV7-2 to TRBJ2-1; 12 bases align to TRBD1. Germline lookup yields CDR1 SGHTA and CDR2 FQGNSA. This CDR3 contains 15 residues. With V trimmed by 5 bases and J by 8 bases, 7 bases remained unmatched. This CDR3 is CASSIGTGGVDEQFF. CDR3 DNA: TGTGCCAGCAGCATCGGGACAGGGGGCGTCGATGAGCAGTTCTTC.

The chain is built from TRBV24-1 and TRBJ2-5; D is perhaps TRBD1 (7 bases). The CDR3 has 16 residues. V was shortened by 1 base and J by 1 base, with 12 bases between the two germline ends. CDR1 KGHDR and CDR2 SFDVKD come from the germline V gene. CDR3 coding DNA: TGTGCCACCAGTGATTTTGGGGGGACAGCCCAAGAGACCCAGTACTTC. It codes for CATSDFGGTAQETQYF.

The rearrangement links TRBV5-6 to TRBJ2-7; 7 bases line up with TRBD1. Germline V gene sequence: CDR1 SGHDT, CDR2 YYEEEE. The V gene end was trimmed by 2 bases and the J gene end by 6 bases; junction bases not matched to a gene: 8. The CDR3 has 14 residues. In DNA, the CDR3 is TGTGCCAGCAGCTTCAATCAGGGGGTAGGCGAGCAGTACTTC. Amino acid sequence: CASSFNQGVGEQYF.

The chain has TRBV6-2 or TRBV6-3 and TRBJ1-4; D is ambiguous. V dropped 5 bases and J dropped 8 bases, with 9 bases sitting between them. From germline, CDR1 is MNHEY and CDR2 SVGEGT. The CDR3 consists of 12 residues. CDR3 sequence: CASSRSGEKLFF. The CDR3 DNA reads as TGTGCCAGCAGTAGGAGCGGCGAAAAACTGTTTTTT.